Listed below are T cell receptor beta chains from one sample, sequenced in a study of identical twins. Each CDR3 protein is one row after TCRdb ran MiXCR on the 5' RACE reads. The sample includes some 240,000 distinct CDR3 sequences, over 9.5% of them seen just once. Specimen: memory T cells sorted from blood. The receptors were sampled from a man in his fifties in good health. Each CDR3 is given with its conserved first and last residue. A D gene is named only where the DNA matches it firmly. Expanded clones are given a class, and other clones once, few, many or no size at all.

v_call	j_call	clone_size	d_call	cdr3_aa	cdr3_nt
TRBV11-3	TRBJ2-2	few	TRBD1	CASSSDRGPAGELFF	TGTGCCAGCAGCTCCGACAGGGGACCGGCCGGGGAGCTGTTTTTT
TRBV15	TRBJ2-3	-	-	CATSSNGDTQYF	TGTGCCACCAGTTCCAACGGAGATACGCAGTATTTT
TRBV12-3/TRBV12-4	TRBJ1-3	few	TRBD1	CASSWTGFSGNTIYF	TGTGCCAGCAGTTGGACAGGGTTCTCTGGAAACACCATATATTTT
TRBV4-1	TRBJ1-5	few	-	CASSQELSGQPQHF	TGCGCCAGCAGCCAAGAGTTGTCAGGTCAGCCCCAGCATTTT
TRBV7-9	TRBJ2-3	-	-	CASSLSVSTDTQYF	TGTGCCAGCAGCTTAAGCGTCAGCACAGATACGCAGTATTTT
TRBV28	TRBJ1-1	many	-	CASSYTGQSATEAFF	TGTGCCAGCAGTTACACTGGACAGTCCGCCACTGAAGCTTTCTTT
TRBV7-9	TRBJ1-4	-	-	CASSLAGGAVNEKLFF	TGTGCCAGCAGCCTCGCCGGGGGCGCGGTTAATGAAAAACTGTTTTTT
TRBV2	TRBJ2-7	many	-	CASSVEGSSYEQYF	TGTGCCAGCAGTGTGGAGGGGAGCTCCTACGAGCAGTACTTC
TRBV11-2	TRBJ2-1	many	-	CASSSDPGGGSYNEQFF	TGTGCCAGCAGCTCAGACCCGGGGGGCGGGAGTTACAATGAGCAGTTCTTC
TRBV4-3	TRBJ2-5	-	-	CASSQDLPGPTLQETQYF	TGCGCCAGCAGCCAGGATCTCCCAGGGCCCACGTTACAAGAGACCCAGTACTTC
TRBV6-1	TRBJ2-5	-	-	CASSEAWLAEETQYF	TGTGCCAGCAGTGAAGCGTGGCTGGCTGAAGAGACCCAGTACTTC
TRBV15	TRBJ2-1	many	TRBD2	CATSREPTSGAYNEQFF	TGTGCCACCAGCAGAGAACCCACTAGCGGGGCCTACAATGAGCAGTTCTTC
TRBV27	TRBJ2-3	many	TRBD2	CASSFRTSGAKLGTQYF	TGTGCCAGCAGTTTCCGGACTAGCGGGGCCAAGCTTGGTACGCAGTATTTT
TRBV10-3	TRBJ2-2	many	TRBD2	CAISDGTSSGELFF	TGTGCCATCAGTGATGGGACTAGCTCCGGGGAGCTGTTTTTT
TRBV6-1	TRBJ2-7	few	-	CASITPYEQYF	TGTGCCAGCATAACTCCCTACGAGCAGTACTTC
TRBV7-7	TRBJ2-1	-	-	CASSISMGREQFF	TGTGCTAGCAGCATTAGTATGGGGCGCGAGCAGTTCTTC
TRBV4-3	TRBJ2-7	many	TRBD1	CASSKDRLSYEQYF	TGCGCCAGCAGCAAGGACAGGCTGTCCTACGAGCAGTACTTC
TRBV4-2	TRBJ2-1	many	-	CASSHLSGGAKYNEQFF	TGTGCCAGCAGCCACCTATCAGGAGGGGCGAAGTACAATGAGCAGTTCTTC
TRBV20-1	TRBJ2-1	many	TRBD2	CSASPSRGVSYNEQFF	TGCAGTGCTAGTCCCTCGCGGGGGGTCTCCTACAATGAGCAGTTCTTC
TRBV29-1	TRBJ1-1	many	TRBD1	CSVGDSRGMNTEAFF	TGCAGCGTGGGGGACAGTAGGGGCATGAACACTGAAGCTTTCTTT
TRBV6-6	TRBJ1-6	many	-	CASSYSNSPLHF	TGTGCCAGCAGTTACTCGAACTCACCCCTCCACTTT
TRBV20-1	TRBJ2-1	-	TRBD2	CSATWTSGRAMRNEQFF	TGCAGTGCAACCTGGACTAGCGGGAGGGCGATGAGGAATGAGCAGTTCTTC
TRBV7-9	TRBJ1-6	-	-	CASSYQGSQNSPLHF	TGTGCCAGCAGCTATCAGGGGAGCCAGAATTCACCCCTCCACTTT
TRBV3-1	TRBJ2-3	-	TRBD1	CASSQETTGGMNTQYF	TGTGCCAGCAGCCAAGAGACGACAGGGGGCATGAATACGCAGTATTTT
TRBV7-2	TRBJ1-1	many	-	CASSLQGLGEAFF	TGTGCCAGCAGCCTCCAGGGTCTAGGTGAAGCTTTCTTT
TRBV29-1	TRBJ1-2	-	TRBD1	CSVAVAGGNYGYTF	TGCAGCGTTGCGGTGGCAGGGGGTAACTATGGCTACACCTTC
TRBV7-2	TRBJ2-3	many	-	CASSSLSGATDTQYF	TGTGCCAGCAGCTCACTATCGGGGGCGACAGATACGCAGTATTTT
TRBV5-1	TRBJ2-1	many	-	CASSLTRSSYNEQFF	TGCGCCAGCAGCTTGACCCGAAGCTCCTACAATGAGCAGTTCTTC
TRBV6-2/TRBV6-3	TRBJ1-1	many	-	CASSTVNTEAFF	TGTGCCAGCAGTACCGTGAACACTGAAGCTTTCTTT
TRBV9	TRBJ2-3	many	TRBD2	CASSQTTIAGGRNTQYF	TGTGCCAGCAGCCAGACAACAATAGCGGGAGGGCGAAATACGCAGTATTTT
TRBV28	TRBJ2-1	-	TRBD1	CASSLGQGLGEQFF	TGTGCCAGCAGTTTGGGACAGGGCCTCGGTGAGCAGTTCTTC
TRBV6-1	TRBJ2-5	many	TRBD2	CASSPGGGWGETQYF	TGTGCCAGCAGCCCCGGGGGGGGATGGGGGGAGACCCAGTACTTC
TRBV20-1	TRBJ1-4	many	-	CSARDLGQGEKLFF	TGCAGTGCTAGAGATTTGGGGCAGGGTGAAAAACTGTTTTTT
TRBV12-3/TRBV12-4	TRBJ2-1	few	-	CASSLGQINEQFF	TGTGCCAGCAGTTTAGGACAGATCAATGAGCAGTTCTTC
TRBV4-1	TRBJ1-2	many	-	CASSQAGVRADGYTF	TGCGCCAGCAGCCAGGCAGGGGTTAGGGCTGATGGCTACACCTTC
TRBV28	TRBJ2-5	few	-	CASRTGRIQETQYF	TGTGCCAGCAGGACGGGACGGATTCAAGAGACCCAGTACTTC
TRBV5-1	TRBJ1-2	-	-	CASSPRPGRAYGYTF	TGCGCCAGCAGCCCCCGTCCCGGGAGGGCCTATGGCTACACCTTC
TRBV20-1	TRBJ2-1	many	TRBD2	CSAIRLAMSLNEQFF	TGCAGTGCTATTCGACTAGCGATGAGTCTAAATGAGCAGTTCTTC
TRBV10-3	TRBJ1-3	many	-	CAAQGGGNTIYF	TGTGCCGCGCAGGGAGGCGGAAACACCATATATTTT
TRBV27	TRBJ2-1	-	-	CASSLSFVQGREQFF	TGTGCCAGCAGTTTATCTTTCGTTCAGGGCCGGGAGCAGTTCTTC